This T cell receptor beta chain was captured by sequencing in a study of beta chain features in type 1 diabetes. Study-wide points: Researchers report that Type 1 diabetes patients had moderately but significantly shorter TCRB CDR3s across all four CD4+ subsets. VDJ junctions sequenced from type 1 diabetes patients showed fewer insertions and more deletions.

The germline gives CDR1 SGDLS, CDR2 YYNGEE. This CDR3 is built from 14 residues. Trimming took 0 bases from V and 1 from J, leaving 7 bases between them. Concerning this clone: Its antigen is currently unknown.

Since all of the isolated RNA was reverse transcribed, expressed TCRB transcripts were what got sequenced. TCRdb's table, derived via immunoSEQ multiplex PCR, lists solely in-frame clones and lacks some. Among 550,000 to 850,000 clones, 10% to 15% were seen once, and the ten largest hold approximately 0.022%. The specimen was naive CD4+ T cells from blood. The V call is TRBV9, the J call TRBJ2-5; D gene unclear. This TCR came from a man aged 18-30 years with type 1 diabetes. CDR3 protein: CASSVDLTQETQYF. The DNA for the CDR3 is TGTGCCAGCAGCGTAGATCTGACCCAAGAGACCCAGTACTTC.